This is a list of T cell receptor beta chains from one sample in a study of spatial heterogeneity in lung cancer. TCRdb reprocessed the 5' RACE reads via MiXCR and lists one record per CDR3 protein. The sample lists roughly 120,000 distinct CDR3 sequences, approximately 12% occurring once. The sample in question was PBMCs, obtained at follow-up. Every receptor here comes from a male donor with early-stage non-small cell lung cancer. Both conserved end residues are part of each CDR3. The D gene is left open where the match is weak. Clone size appears in some rows only: once, few, many, or a class for an expanded clone.

cdr3_nt cdr3_aa j_call clone_size d_call v_call
TGTGCCAGCAGTTACTCGGCAGGGGCCGCAGATACGCAGTATTTT CASSYSAGAADTQYF TRBJ2-3 - - TRBV6-6
TGTGCCAGCAGTCTCGACACTTCCTACTCCTACGAGCAGTACTTC CASSLDTSYSYEQYF TRBJ2-7 few - TRBV28
TGCAGTGCTGGACAAGCGGTTCAAGAGACCCAGTACTTC CSAGQAVQETQYF TRBJ2-5 many - TRBV20-1
TGCAGCCTCCGACAGGGGGTAGAGACCCAGTACTTC CSLRQGVETQYF TRBJ2-5 many TRBD1 TRBV29-1
TGTGCCAGCAGCGTAGGGGGCCAGTCTGGAAACACCATATATTTT CASSVGGQSGNTIYF TRBJ1-3 many - TRBV9
TGCGCCAGCAGCCAAGATCCCGGTGGCACCATAGATACGCAGTATTTT CASSQDPGGTIDTQYF TRBJ2-3 - - TRBV4-3
TGTGCCAGCAGCTTACGTTACAGGAACTATGGCTACACCTTC CASSLRYRNYGYTF TRBJ1-2 many - TRBV7-2
TGTGCCACCAGCAGAGCTCGGGGGTACACCGGGGAGCTGTTTTTT CATSRARGYTGELFF TRBJ2-2 many - TRBV15
TGTGCCACGTCGGGTTCATATGACTCGGTGTTC CATSGSYDSVF TRBJ1-2 many - TRBV3-1
TGCAGCGCCGAACAGGGGAATGGCTACACCTTC CSAEQGNGYTF TRBJ1-2 - TRBD1 TRBV29-1
TGTGCCAGCAGATTCCAAGGGCAAGCAAATGAAAAACTGTTTTTT CASRFQGQANEKLFF TRBJ1-4 - - TRBV2
TGTGCCAGCAGCTTAGTGGCTGGGGCCGGGGAGCTGTTTTTT CASSLVAGAGELFF TRBJ2-2 many - TRBV7-2
TGTGCTTTCGGACCTCCGGGACTAGCTACCGGGGAGCTGTTTTTT CAFGPPGLATGELFF TRBJ2-2 few TRBD2 TRBV30
TGTGCCAGCAGCGTAGAGGAGGATACGCAGTATTTT CASSVEEDTQYF TRBJ2-3 many - TRBV9
TGCAGCCTACTGGAAGGTCCCGGTGGCTACACCTTC CSLLEGPGGYTF TRBJ1-2 many - TRBV29-1
TGTGCCAGCAGTGGGAACACCGGGGAGCTGTTTTTT CASSGNTGELFF TRBJ2-2 many - TRBV2
TGTGCCAGCTCACCACCGTCGGGGCGTAACTATGGCTACACCTTC CASSPPSGRNYGYTF TRBJ1-2 many - TRBV18
TGTGCCAGCCAGCCGGCGGGCAGGGCCGAAGGCTACACCTTC CASQPAGRAEGYTF TRBJ1-2 - - TRBV18
TGTGCCAGCAGCCCGGGACAGAACTATGGCTACACCTTC CASSPGQNYGYTF TRBJ1-2 many TRBD1 TRBV7-2
TGTGCCAGCTCACCGAGGGACGGCCAAGAGACCCAGTACTTC CASSPRDGQETQYF TRBJ2-5 - - TRBV18
TGTGCCAGCAGAGAAAGGGACAGCCTCCAAGAGACCCAGTACTTC CASRERDSLQETQYF TRBJ2-5 few TRBD1 TRBV2
TGCGCCAGCAGCGAACGGGGACCTCTGAATACTGAAGCTTTCTTT CASSERGPLNTEAFF TRBJ1-1 - - TRBV5-1
TGTGCCAGCAGCTTATTAGGGGGGCTTCAAGAGACCCAGTACTTC CASSLLGGLQETQYF TRBJ2-5 few - TRBV7-2
TGTGCCACCAGGGGATCTGGGGGGAACACTGAAGCTTTCTTT CATRGSGGNTEAFF TRBJ1-1 few - TRBV24-1
TGTGCCACCAGTGATTCCGGACTAGCGGGGGCCACAGATACGCAGTATTTT CATSDSGLAGATDTQYF TRBJ2-3 - TRBD2 TRBV24-1
TGTGCCAGCCGACTGATCGGGGATACCTACGAGCAGTACTTC CASRLIGDTYEQYF TRBJ2-7 - - TRBV6-5
TGCAGCGTCAAGACAGGGTACACAGATACGCAGTATTTT CSVKTGYTDTQYF TRBJ2-3 - TRBD1 TRBV29-1
TGTGCCAGCAGTTCCCCGGAGGTTCCTGAGCAGTTCTTC CASSSPEVPEQFF TRBJ2-1 many - TRBV12-3/TRBV12-4
TGTGCCAGCAGCTTAGACCTTGGCGCGCAGATTTCCTACACCTTC CASSLDLGAQISYTF TRBJ1-2 - - TRBV7-2
TGTGCCAGCAGCTCCCCCTGGACAGGGCGTGGAAACACCATATATTTT CASSSPWTGRGNTIYF TRBJ1-3 few TRBD1 TRBV7-2
TGTGCCAGCAGCCCCCGGGGACGGTCATCCTACGAGCAGTACTTC CASSPRGRSSYEQYF TRBJ2-7 many - TRBV7-8
TGTGCCACCAGACAGGGAAATGAGCAGTTCTTC CATRQGNEQFF TRBJ2-1 few TRBD1 TRBV10-3
TGTGCCAGCAGCGCCCAGGCTGGGAGTCACACAGATACGCAGTATTTT CASSAQAGSHTDTQYF TRBJ2-3 many - TRBV11-2
TGCGCCAGCAGCTTGGATGGCTCAGATACGCAGTATTTT CASSLDGSDTQYF TRBJ2-3 - - TRBV5-1
TGTGCCAGTAGTCCGGACGTAAAGGGCTACGAGCAGTACTTC CASSPDVKGYEQYF TRBJ2-7 - - TRBV6-5
TGTGCCTCGCCATTGGCCGTGAACACCGGGGAGCTGTTTTTT CASPLAVNTGELFF TRBJ2-2 - - TRBV30
TGCAGTGCTAGTCAATTGGGGGGCCAAGAGACCCAGTACTTC CSASQLGGQETQYF TRBJ2-5 many - TRBV20-1
TGCAGCGCACGACAGTTAACCGACTCTGGAAACACCATATATTTT CSARQLTDSGNTIYF TRBJ1-3 many - TRBV29-1
TGTGCCAGCAGTACTAGCGGGGGGGCAGATACGCAGTATTTT CASSTSGGADTQYF TRBJ2-3 few TRBD2 TRBV2
TGCAGCGTAGCCGGGACAGGGCTGGAAAAACTGTTTTTT CSVAGTGLEKLFF TRBJ1-4 many TRBD1 TRBV29-1
TGTGCCAGCAGCCCGGGACTAGCGGGGGCGGGGGATACGCAGTATTTT CASSPGLAGAGDTQYF TRBJ2-3 - TRBD2 TRBV7-2